One sample yielded the 5 T cell receptor beta chains listed below, sequenced in a study of blood T cell repertoires in COVID-19 (dated by TCRdb to the early 2020s). The library was generated by the immunoSEQ multiplex PCR assay. TCRdb holds this immuneACCESS table with in-frame rearrangements only. Some clones are missing; in checked studies, unresolved V genes explain under half, and the rest has no known cause. A total of under 200,000 clones appear in this sample, around four fifths of them only once. The top ten clones comprise approximately 6.2% of the sample. The sample taken for sequencing was peripheral blood. Receptors were obtained from a woman aged 40 to 49 with acute or convalescent COVID-19.

The V call is TRBV5-6, the J call TRBJ2-3; possible D gene TRBD1, 6 bases. CDR1 is SGHDT, CDR2 YYEEEE, per germline. V dropped 4 bases and J dropped 0 bases, with 21 bases sitting between them. This CDR3 has 18 residues. The CDR3 DNA reads TGTGCCAGCAGCGGTGGGGGACCGCTGAGGGGGAGCACAGATACGCAGTATTTT. Translating gives CASSGGGPLRGSTDTQYF.

The rearrangement links TRBV7-2 to TRBJ2-6; D call uncertain. The CDR3 is made up of 14 amino acids. Germline V CDR1 and CDR2: SGHTA, FQGNSA. Trimming removed 5 bases at V and 2 bases at J, with 7 bases between. CDR3 loop: CASSRSPGANVLTF. The CDR3, as DNA: TGTGCCAGCAGCCGGTCCCCTGGGGCCAACGTCCTGACTTTC.

V usage is TRBV16 and J usage is TRBJ1-5, with unresolved D. This CDR3 contains 17 residues. V was cut by 1 base and J by 0 bases, with 13 bases left in between. The germline CDR1 and CDR2 sequences are KGHSY and FQNENV. As DNA, the CDR3 is TGTGCCAGCAGCCAATTTTTGCAGGCAAATAGCAATCAGCCCCAGCATTTT. Protein: CASSQFLQANSNQPQHF.

The J gene is TRBJ2-2, the V gene TRBV11-2; 11 bases agree with TRBD2. Germline assignment: CDR1 SGHAT and CDR2 FQNNGV. The CDR3 consists of 16 residues. The junction had 4 bases not matched to a gene; V was cut back by 3 bases and J by 4 bases. In DNA form, the CDR3 reads TGTGCCAGCAGCTTGTTGACTAGCGGGACCACCGGGGAGCTGTTTTTT. This gives the protein CASSLLTSGTTGELFF.

This chain connects TRBV5-1 to TRBJ1-2; 8 nucleotides align to TRBD1. The J segment lost 8 bases and the V segment lost 0 bases, leaving 12 bases of the junction unmatched. The CDR3 is 16 amino acids. Germline V CDR1 and CDR2: SGHRS, YFSETQ. The CDR3 sequence is CASSLAGGWDGNGYTF. CDR3 bases: TGCGCCAGCAGCTTGGCAGGGGGCTGGGACGGGAACGGCTACACCTTC.